This passage covers 15 T cell receptor beta chains from one sample sequenced in a study of OX40 agonist ivuxolimab in advanced cancers. Generated by immunoSEQ multiplex PCR, the TCRdb table keeps only in-frame clones and is missing some. The sample yields about 58,000 clones, 80% to 90% seen once. Sequencing used CD4+ or CD8+ T cells sorted from blood, obtained in a trial of the OX40 agonist ivuxolimab. The receptors here all came from an adult with an advanced solid tumor such as melanoma, head and neck, liver or kidney cancer.

This rearrangement joins TRBV19 to TRBJ1-5; D is uncertain. Germline CDR1 and CDR2: LNHDA and SQIVND (reference sequence). V was pared by 0 bases and J by 11 bases, with 8 bases between. This CDR3 is 12 amino acids long. In DNA, the CDR3 is TGTGCCAGTAGTATAGACGCGGAGGCCCAGCATTTT. It translates to CASSIDAEAQHF.

A remark on this clone: A read error may account for a junction end that differs from germline. V and J are TRBV6-1 and TRBJ1-5; 9 bases agree with TRBD1. Germline loops: CDR1 MNHNS, CDR2 SASEGT. CDR3 length equals 12 residues. In nucleotides, the CDR3 is TGTGCCAGCAGTGGAGGACAGGGGAATCCAGTTTTT. Encoded protein: CASSGGQGNPVF.

This clone was seen only once. V gene TRBV2 combines with J gene TRBJ1-2; D possibly corresponds to TRBD1 (5 bases). The CDR3 has 14 amino acids. V dropped 7 bases and J dropped 4 bases, with 16 bases sitting between them. CDR1 is SNHLY, CDR2 FYNNEI, per germline. CDR3 coding DNA: TGTGCCAGCAATAGGGACGGGAGCCCCTATGGCTACACCTTC. Its protein is CASNRDGSPYGYTF.

The CDR3 sequence: CASSLRAGWGVTEAFF. In DNA form, the CDR3 reads TGCGCCAGCAGTTTGAGAGCAGGGTGGGGAGTAACTGAAGCTTTCTTT. The chain couples TRBV5-1 to TRBJ1-1, with D perhaps TRBD1 (5 bases). Trimming took off 5 bases at V and 5 bases at J, with 22 bases between the two ends. Germline V gene data show CDR1 as SGHRS and CDR2 as YFSETQ. This CDR3 region has 16 residues. Full variable domain (outside the CDR3, taken from reference TRBV5-1 and TRBJ1-1): KAGVTQTPRYLIKTRGQQVTLSCSPISGHRSVSWYQQTPGQGLQFLFEYFSETQRNKGNFPGRFSGRQFSNSRSEMNVSTLELGDSALYLCASSLRAGWGVTEAFFGQGTRLTVV.

This clone appeared a few times. V is TRBV6-5 and J is TRBJ1-2; a possible D gene is TRBD1 (6 bases). Trimming took 2 bases from V and 8 from J, leaving 18 bases between them. The V gene's germline CDR1 is MNHEY and CDR2 SVGAGI. The CDR3 has 15 amino acids. The CDR3 loop reads CASSYLEGGAGGYTF. CDR3 nucleotide sequence: TGTGCCAGCAGTTACCTAGAAGGGGGGGCCGGAGGCTACACCTTC.

This chain connects TRBV28 to TRBJ2-7, with D maybe TRBD1 (6 bases). This CDR3 spans 15 amino acids. CDR1 MDHEN and CDR2 SYDVKM come from the germline V gene. V was cut by 1 base and J by 7 bases, with 17 bases left in between. DNA for the CDR3: TGTGCCAGCAGTTTATTTTCAGGGGACGAAGTTGAGCAGTACTTC. Amino acid sequence: CASSLFSGDEVEQYF.

This clone was seen a single time. The chain recombines TRBV5-8 with TRBJ1-5; D remains ambiguous. CDR1 is SGHTS, CDR2 YDEGEE, per germline. V was pared by 1 base and J by 0 bases, with 11 bases between. The CDR3 has 16 residues. DNA of the CDR3: TGTGCCAGCAGCTTGATTTTATCGGATAGCAATCAGCCCCAGCATTTT. Protein: CASSLILSDSNQPQHF.

V gene TRBV5-5 combines with J gene TRBJ1-3, with D possibly matching TRBD1 (5 bases). The germline V gene has CDR1 SGHKS and CDR2 YYEKEE (reference sequence). The CDR3 runs 15 residues. V was shortened by 3 bases and J by 0 bases, with 10 bases between the two germline ends. In nucleotides, the CDR3 is TGTGCCAGCAGCTGGGACGGATCCTCTGGAAACACCATATATTTT. This encodes CASSWDGSSGNTIYF.

The chain has TRBV7-2 and TRBJ2-7, with 7 bases fitting TRBD2. The J segment lost 5 bases and the V segment lost 0 bases, leaving 4 bases of the junction unmatched. Germline V gene sequence: CDR1 SGHTA, CDR2 FQGNSA. This CDR3 contains 14 residues. This CDR3 reads CASSLAGGPNEQYF. CDR3 nucleotides: TGTGCCAGCAGCTTAGCGGGAGGGCCCAACGAGCAGTACTTC.

The chain has TRBV7-9 and TRBJ1-5; weak D call: TRBD1 (5 bases). Trimming stripped 4 bases from V and 4 bases from J, with 14 bases between. Germline loops: CDR1 SEHNR, CDR2 FQNEAQ (reference sequence). The CDR3 is 15 amino acids. The CDR3 DNA is TGTGCCAGCAGCTCCACCGGGACGGGAAATCAGCCCCAGCATTTT. Translated: CASSSTGTGNQPQHF.

The rearrangement links TRBV30 to TRBJ2-1; D gene ambiguous. The V end was cut by 2 bases, the J end by 6 bases, with 11 bases between. The CDR3 loop spans 13 amino acids. CDR1 GTSNPN and CDR2 SVGIG come from the germline V gene (reference sequence). The CDR3 DNA is TGTGCCTGGAGTTTAGGGAACTTCAATGAGCAGTTCTTC. Encoded protein: CAWSLGNFNEQFF.

The rearrangement uses TRBV10-1 and TRBJ2-1, with 7 bases aligning to TRBD2. Losses at the gene ends were 3 bases for V and 7 bases for J; bases not matched to a gene: 9. Germline CDR1 WNHNN, CDR2 SYGVQD (reference sequence). The CDR3 loop spans 15 amino acids. DNA of the CDR3: TGCGCCAGCAGTGACGGACTAGACAGAGTTAATGAGCAGTTCTTC. Protein sequence: CASSDGLDRVNEQFF.

The chain links TRBV18 to TRBJ2-7; 7 nucleotides match TRBD1. The CDR3 loop spans 13 amino acids. After removal of 2 bases from V and 3 bases from J, the junction contained 1 base not matched to a gene. Germline CDR1 reads KGHSH; CDR2 reads LQKENI. The CDR3 sequence is CASSPGQDYEQYF. The CDR3 coding sequence is TGTGCCAGCTCACCAGGACAGGACTACGAGCAGTACTTC.

The J gene is TRBJ1-5, the V gene TRBV20-1; D uncertain. V gave up 3 bases and J gave up 5 bases, with 5 bases separating them. This CDR3 region has 11 residues. Germline lookup yields CDR1 DFQATT and CDR2 SNEGSKA (reference sequence). The CDR3 region is CSARKDQPQHF. CDR3 nucleotide sequence: TGCAGTGCTAGGAAGGATCAGCCCCAGCATTTT.

The V and J genes are TRBV10-3 and TRBJ1-2; D might be TRBD1 (5 bases). Germline loops: CDR1 ENHRY, CDR2 SYGVKD. The CDR3 runs 14 residues. The V and J ends lost 3 bases and 4 bases respectively, with 12 bases between them. The CDR3 loop is CAISDPGLGYGYTF. The CDR3 DNA reads TGTGCCATCAGTGACCCGGGACTCGGCTATGGCTACACCTTC.